This T cell receptor beta chain came from a study of shared clonotypes between healthy human individuals. About the research overall: Two female and a few male donors aged 18 to 49 were enrolled.

Germline loops: CDR1 SGHAT, CDR2 FQNNGV. The V and J ends lost 1 base and 7 bases respectively, with 11 bases between them. The CDR3 runs 14 residues. The table came from immunoSEQ multiplex PCR; TCRdb's copy has only in-frame clones and leaves some out. The data contain 2.5 million or so clones, around nine tenths of them seen just once; the ten biggest clones take up over 0.12%. Splitting of CD4+ cells produced CD45RA+ naive and CD45RA-negative memory subsets. Regarding the study as a whole: Clonotype sharing among the donors was expected to vary with sequencing depth.

The table lists this clone with a count of one. Its antigen remains unidentified. The sample comprised naive CD4+ T cells sorted from blood. Indicated subset: CD45RA+ positively selected. This TCR was recovered from a man younger than 30 in good health. This sequence joins TRBV11-2 and TRBJ1-5; the D gene is possibly TRBD1 (5 bases). The CDR3 reads CASSLGSGSQPQHF. The CDR3 coding sequence is TGTGCCAGCAGCTTAGGCTCAGGGAGCCAGCCCCAGCATTTT.